The clone carrying this T cell receptor beta chain occurred once. The repertoire was sequenced with immunoSEQ multiplex PCR; TCRdb's copy has only in-frame clones and lacks some. Of a few million clones listed, roughly 92% are singletons. The data belong to a study of shared clonotypes between healthy human individuals. CDR3 size: 15 residues. From germline, CDR1 is MNHNY and CDR2 SVGAGI (reference sequence). Trimming cost V 5 bases and J 0 bases, with 10 bases left between them. V is TRBV6-6 and J is TRBJ1-4, with TRBD1 as a possible D gene (6 bases). What was sequenced was naive CD4+ T cells sorted from blood. Subset of the sample: CD45RA+ positively selected. The receptor was derived from a man in his late teens or twenties in good health. The CDR3 DNA follows: TGTGCCAGCAGTATGGACAGTGCAACTAATGAAAAACTGTTTTTT. It is translated as CASSMDSATNEKLFF.